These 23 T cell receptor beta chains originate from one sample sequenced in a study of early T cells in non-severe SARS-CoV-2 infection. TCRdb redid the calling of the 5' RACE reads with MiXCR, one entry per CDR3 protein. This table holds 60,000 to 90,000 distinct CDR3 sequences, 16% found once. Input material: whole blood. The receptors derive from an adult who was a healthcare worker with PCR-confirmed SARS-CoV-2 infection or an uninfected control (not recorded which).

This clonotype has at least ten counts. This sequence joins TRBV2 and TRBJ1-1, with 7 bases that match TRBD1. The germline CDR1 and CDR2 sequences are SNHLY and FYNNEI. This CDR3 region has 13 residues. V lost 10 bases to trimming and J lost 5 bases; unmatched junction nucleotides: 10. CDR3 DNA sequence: TGTGCCATCAAGATGACAGGGAGAACTGAAGCTTTCTTT. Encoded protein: CAIKMTGRTEAFF.

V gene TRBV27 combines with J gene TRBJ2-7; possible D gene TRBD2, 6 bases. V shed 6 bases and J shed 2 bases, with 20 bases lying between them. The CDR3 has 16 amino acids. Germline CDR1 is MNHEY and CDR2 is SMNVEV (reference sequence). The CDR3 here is CASRPPSGGKTYEQYF. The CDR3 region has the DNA TGTGCCAGCAGACCTCCCTCAGGCGGGAAGACCTACGAGCAGTACTTC.

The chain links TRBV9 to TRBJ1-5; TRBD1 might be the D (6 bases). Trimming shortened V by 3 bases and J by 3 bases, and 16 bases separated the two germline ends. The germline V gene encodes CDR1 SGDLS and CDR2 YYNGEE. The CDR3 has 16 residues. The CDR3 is CASSGGHGGPNQPQHF. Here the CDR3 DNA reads TGTGCCAGCAGCGGAGGTCACGGGGGCCCCAATCAGCCCCAGCATTTT.

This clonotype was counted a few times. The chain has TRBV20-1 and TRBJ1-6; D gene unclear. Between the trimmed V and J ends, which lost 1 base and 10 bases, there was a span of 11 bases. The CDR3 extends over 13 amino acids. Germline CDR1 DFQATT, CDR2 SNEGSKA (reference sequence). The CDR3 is CSARGSSGSPLHF. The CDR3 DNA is TGCAGTGCTAGAGGTAGCTCTGGGTCACCCCTCCACTTT.

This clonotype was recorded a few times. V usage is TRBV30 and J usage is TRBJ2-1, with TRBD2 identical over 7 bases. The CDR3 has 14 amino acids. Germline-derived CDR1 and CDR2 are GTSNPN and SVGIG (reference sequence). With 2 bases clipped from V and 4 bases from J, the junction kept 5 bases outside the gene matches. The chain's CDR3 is CAWSSGAGYNEQFF. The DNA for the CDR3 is TGTGCCTGGAGTTCGGGAGCGGGATACAATGAGCAGTTCTTC.

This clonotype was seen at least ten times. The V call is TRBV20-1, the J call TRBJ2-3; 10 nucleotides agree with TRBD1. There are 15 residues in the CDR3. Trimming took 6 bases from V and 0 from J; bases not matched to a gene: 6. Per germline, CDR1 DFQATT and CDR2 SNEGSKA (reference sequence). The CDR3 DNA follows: TGCAGTGCACAGGGACAGGGGCTTAGCACAGATACGCAGTATTTT. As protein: CSAQGQGLSTDTQYF.

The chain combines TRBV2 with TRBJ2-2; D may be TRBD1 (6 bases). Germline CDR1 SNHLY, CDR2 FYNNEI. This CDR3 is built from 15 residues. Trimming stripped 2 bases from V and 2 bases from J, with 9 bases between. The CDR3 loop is CASSETGINTGELFF. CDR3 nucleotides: TGTGCCAGCAGTGAAACAGGGATCAACACCGGGGAGCTGTTTTTT.

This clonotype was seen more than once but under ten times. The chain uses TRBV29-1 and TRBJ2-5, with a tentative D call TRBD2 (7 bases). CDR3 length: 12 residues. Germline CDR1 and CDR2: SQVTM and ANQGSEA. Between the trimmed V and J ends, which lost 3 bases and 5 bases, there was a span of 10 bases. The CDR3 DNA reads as TGCAGCGTTGACGGGGGGCTGGAGACCCAGTACTTC. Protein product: CSVDGGLETQYF.

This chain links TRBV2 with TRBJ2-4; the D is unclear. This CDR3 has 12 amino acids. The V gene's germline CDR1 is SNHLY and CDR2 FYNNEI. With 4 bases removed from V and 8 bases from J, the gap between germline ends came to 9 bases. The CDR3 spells CASSVKGDIQYF. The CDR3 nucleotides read TGTGCCAGCAGTGTGAAGGGTGACATTCAGTACTTC.

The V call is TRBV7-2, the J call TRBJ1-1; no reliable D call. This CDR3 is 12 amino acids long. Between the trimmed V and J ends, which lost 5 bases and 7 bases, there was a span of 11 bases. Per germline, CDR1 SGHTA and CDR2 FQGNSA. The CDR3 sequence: CASSPDAGEAFF. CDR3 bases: TGTGCCAGCAGCCCGGACGCAGGTGAAGCTTTCTTT. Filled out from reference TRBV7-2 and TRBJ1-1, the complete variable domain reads GAGVSQSPSNKVTEKGKDVELRCDPISGHTALYWYRQSLGQGLEFLIYFQGNSAPDKSGLPSDRFSAERTGGSVSTLTIQRTQQEDSAVYLCASSPDAGEAFFGQGTRLTVV.

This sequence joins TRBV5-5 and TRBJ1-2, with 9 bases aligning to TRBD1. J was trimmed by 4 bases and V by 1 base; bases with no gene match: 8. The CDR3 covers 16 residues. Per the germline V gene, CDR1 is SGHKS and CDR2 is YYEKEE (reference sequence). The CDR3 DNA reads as TGTGCCAGCAGCTTGAGGGGACAGGGCTTTGGCTATGGCTACACCTTC. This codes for CASSLRGQGFGYGYTF.

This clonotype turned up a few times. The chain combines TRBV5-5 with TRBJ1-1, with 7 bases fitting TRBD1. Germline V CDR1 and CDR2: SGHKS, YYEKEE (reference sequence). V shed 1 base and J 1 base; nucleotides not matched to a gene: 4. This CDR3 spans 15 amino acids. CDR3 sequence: CASSLLQGGNTEAFF. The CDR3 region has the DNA TGTGCCAGCAGCTTGCTTCAGGGGGGGAACACTGAAGCTTTCTTT.

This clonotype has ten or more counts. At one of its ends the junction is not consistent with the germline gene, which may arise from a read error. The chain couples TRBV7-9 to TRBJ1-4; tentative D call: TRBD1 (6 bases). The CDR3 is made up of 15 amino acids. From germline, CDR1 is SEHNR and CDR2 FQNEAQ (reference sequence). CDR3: CASSRPTGPNEKLFF. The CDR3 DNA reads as TGTGCCAGCAGCCGCCCGACAGGACCTAACGAAAAACTGTTTTTT.

CDR3 in amino acids: CASSKGREGLDTGELFF. CDR3 coding DNA: TGTGCCAGCAGCAAAGGACGGGAGGGCCTGGACACCGGGGAGCTGTTTTTT. The rearrangement uses TRBV21-1 and TRBJ2-2; the table's D call, TRBD2, has no DNA check behind it. TRBV21-1 is tagged as a pseudogene. The CDR3 consists of 17 residues.

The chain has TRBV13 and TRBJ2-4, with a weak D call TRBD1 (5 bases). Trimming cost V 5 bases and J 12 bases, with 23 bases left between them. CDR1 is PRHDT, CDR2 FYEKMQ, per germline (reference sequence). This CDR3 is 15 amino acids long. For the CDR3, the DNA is TGTGCCAGCAGCCCCCCGGACCGTGCGCAGGACACTCAGTACTTC. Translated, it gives CASSPPDRAQDTQYF. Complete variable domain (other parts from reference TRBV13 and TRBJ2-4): AAGVIQSPRHLIKEKRETATLKCYPIPRHDTVYWYQQGPGQDPQFLISFYEKMQSDKGSIPDRFSAQQFSDYHSELNMSSLELGDSALYFCASSPPDRAQDTQYFGAGTRLSVL.

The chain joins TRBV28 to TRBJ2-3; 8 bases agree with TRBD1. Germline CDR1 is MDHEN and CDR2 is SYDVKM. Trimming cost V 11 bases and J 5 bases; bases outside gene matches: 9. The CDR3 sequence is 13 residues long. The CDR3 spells CAVQGGFEDTQYF. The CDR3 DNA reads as TGTGCCGTACAGGGGGGTTTTGAAGATACGCAGTATTTT.

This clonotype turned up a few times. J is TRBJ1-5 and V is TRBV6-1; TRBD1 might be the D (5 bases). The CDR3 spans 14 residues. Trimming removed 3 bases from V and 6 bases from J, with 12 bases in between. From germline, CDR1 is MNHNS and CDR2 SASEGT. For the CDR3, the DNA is TGTGCCAGCAGTGATATTTGGGGGTCTCAGCCCCAGCATTTT. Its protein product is CASSDIWGSQPQHF.

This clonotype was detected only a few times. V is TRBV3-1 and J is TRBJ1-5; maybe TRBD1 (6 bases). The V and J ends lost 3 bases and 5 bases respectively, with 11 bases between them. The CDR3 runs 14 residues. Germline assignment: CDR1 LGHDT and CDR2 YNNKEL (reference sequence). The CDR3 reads CASSQGAGYQPQHF. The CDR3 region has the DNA TGTGCCAGCAGCCAGGGGGCGGGATATCAGCCCCAGCATTTT. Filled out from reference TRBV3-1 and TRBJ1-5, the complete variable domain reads DTAVSQTPKYLVTQMGNDKSIKCEQNLGHDTMYWYKQDSKKFLKIMFSYNNKELIINETVPNRFSPKSPDKAHLNLHINSLELGDSAVYFCASSQGAGYQPQHFGDGTRLSIL.

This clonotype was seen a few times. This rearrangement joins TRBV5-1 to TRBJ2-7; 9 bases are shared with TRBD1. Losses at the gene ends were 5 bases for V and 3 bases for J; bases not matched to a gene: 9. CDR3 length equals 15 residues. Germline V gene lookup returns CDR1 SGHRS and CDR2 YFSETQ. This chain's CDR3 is CASSPPGQGFYEQYF. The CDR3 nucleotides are TGCGCCAGCAGTCCTCCGGGACAGGGCTTCTACGAGCAGTACTTC. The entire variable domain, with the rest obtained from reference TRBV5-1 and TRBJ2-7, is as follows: KAGVTQTPRYLIKTRGQQVTLSCSPISGHRSVSWYQQTPGQGLQFLFEYFSETQRNKGNFPGRFSGRQFSNSRSEMNVSTLELGDSALYLCASSPPGQGFYEQYFGPGTRLTVT.

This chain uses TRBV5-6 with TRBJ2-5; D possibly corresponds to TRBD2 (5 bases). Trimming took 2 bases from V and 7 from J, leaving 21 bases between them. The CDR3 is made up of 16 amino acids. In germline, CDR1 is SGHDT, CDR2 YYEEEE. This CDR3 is CASSFPSDGPRGTQYF. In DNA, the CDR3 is TGTGCCAGCAGCTTCCCAAGCGACGGGCCACGGGGGACCCAGTACTTC. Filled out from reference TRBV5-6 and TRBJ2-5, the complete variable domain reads DAGVTQSPTHLIKTRGQQVTLRCSPKSGHDTVSWYQQALGQGPQFIFQYYEEEERQRGNFPDRFSGHQFPNYSSELNVNALLLGDSALYLCASSFPSDGPRGTQYFGPGTRLLVL.

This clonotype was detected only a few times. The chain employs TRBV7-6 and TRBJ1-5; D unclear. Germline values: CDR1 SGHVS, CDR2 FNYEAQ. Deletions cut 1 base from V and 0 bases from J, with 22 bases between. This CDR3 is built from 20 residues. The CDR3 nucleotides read TGTGCCAGCAGCTTAGATTTAAGGGCTCTATATCCTTATAGCAATCAGCCCCAGCATTTT. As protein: CASSLDLRALYPYSNQPQHF.

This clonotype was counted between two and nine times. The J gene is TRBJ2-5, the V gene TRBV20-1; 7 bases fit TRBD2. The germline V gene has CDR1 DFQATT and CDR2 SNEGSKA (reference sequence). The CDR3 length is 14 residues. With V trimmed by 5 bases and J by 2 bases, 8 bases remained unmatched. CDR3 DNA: TGCAGTGCTCCCTCGGCGGGGGTACAAGAGACCCAGTACTTC. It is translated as CSAPSAGVQETQYF.

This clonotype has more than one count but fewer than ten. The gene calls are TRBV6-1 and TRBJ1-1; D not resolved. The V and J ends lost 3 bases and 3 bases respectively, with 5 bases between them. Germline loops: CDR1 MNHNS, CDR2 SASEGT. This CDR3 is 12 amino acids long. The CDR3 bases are TGTGCCAGCAGTGAGATGTACACTGAAGCTTTCTTT. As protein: CASSEMYTEAFF.